The 7 T cell receptor beta chains presented below share a single source sample, sequenced in a study of post-analysis software for immune sequencing data. Study outcomes and limitations: Patients showed TRBV5-6, TRBV5-1 and TRBV20-1 among four to six TRBV segments more frequent than in controls.

Their specific antigens are unknown. Unique molecular identifiers had been added to the TCR beta cDNA libraries. TCRdb ran MiXCR on the PCR reads and lists one entry per CDR3 protein. This table holds fewer than 850,000 distinct CDR3 sequences, 30% found once. The specimen was blood. The receptors were sampled from a girl aged 5-17 years with multiple sclerosis.

The chain is built from TRBV11-1 and TRBJ2-1, with 7 bases aligning to TRBD1. The CDR3 sequence is 12 residues long. Germline-derived CDR1 and CDR2 are SGHAT and FQDESV (reference sequence). J was trimmed by 14 bases and V by 1 base; bases with no gene match: 5. CDR3 protein: CASSLDRDREFF. CDR3 nucleotides: TGTGCCAGCAGCTTAGACCGGGACAGAGAGTTCTTC.

The V call is TRBV6-7, the J call TRBJ2-1; 7 bases are shared with TRBD1. TRBV6-7 is known as an ORF, though its function is uncertain. V dropped 4 bases and J dropped 2; count of bases not matched to a gene: 5. This CDR3 has 15 amino acids. The CDR3 coding sequence is TGTGCCAGCAGTTGCCACGGGACAGCCTACAATGAGCAGTTCTTC. It specifies CASSCHGTAYNEQFF.

This chain links TRBV20-1 with TRBJ1-2, with 7 bases identical to TRBD1. Germline CDR1 reads DFQATT; CDR2 reads SNEGSKA (reference sequence). V shed 3 bases and J 7 bases; nucleotides not matched to a gene: 11. The CDR3 is 14 amino acids. CDR3 nucleotides: TGCAGTGCTAGGCAAGGACAGGTCCCAGCTGGCTACACCTTC. It encodes CSARQGQVPAGYTF.

This clonotype was detected many times. This sequence joins TRBV9 and TRBJ2-7; 11 bases line up with TRBD2. The CDR3 is 14 residues long. V trimming: 2 bases; J trimming: 3 bases; junction bases outside the gene matches: 1. Germline V gene data show CDR1 as SGDLS and CDR2 as YYNGEE. The CDR3 here is CASSVTSGSYEQYF. DNA for the CDR3: TGTGCCAGCAGCGTTACTAGCGGGAGCTACGAGCAGTACTTC.

Worth noting for this clonotype: An end of the junction does not agree with germline; a read error may underlie this. The gene calls are TRBV5-5 and TRBJ1-5; tentatively, D is TRBD1 (5 bases). The CDR3 covers 13 residues. Germline V gene data show CDR1 as SGHKS and CDR2 as YYEKEE (reference sequence). Here the CDR3 DNA reads TGTGTCAGCAGCTCGACAGTTCAGCAGCCCCAGCATTTT. Translated: CVSSSTVQQPQHF.

This clonotype has more than one count but fewer than ten. V is TRBV5-6 and J is TRBJ2-3, with D unclear. Germline V lookup: CDR1 SGHDT, CDR2 YYEEEE. This CDR3 spans 16 amino acids. V was pared by 0 bases and J by 2 bases, with 13 bases between. In DNA, the CDR3 is TGTGCCAGCAGCTTGGTTGGGCAGGTCCCCACAGATACGCAGTATTTT. This encodes CASSLVGQVPTDTQYF.

The chain couples TRBV28 to TRBJ2-7; D unclear. The CDR3 is 15 amino acids. Trimming stripped 3 bases from V and 0 bases from J, with 12 bases between. CDR1 and CDR2 from the germline V gene are MDHEN and SYDVKM. This chain's CDR3 is CASSLSGVASYEQYF. The CDR3 coding sequence is TGTGCCAGCAGTTTGTCCGGAGTGGCCTCCTACGAGCAGTACTTC.